The 31 T cell receptor beta chains presented below share a single source sample, sequenced in a study of blood T cell repertoires in COVID-19. Assay used: immunoSEQ multiplex PCR; TCRdb lists only in-frame clones, some missing. Of some 250,000 clones in the sample, 82% were seen once. The sample taken for sequencing was peripheral blood. Receptors were obtained from a woman aged 18-29 years with acute or convalescent COVID-19.

This clone occurred many times. The chain recombines TRBV7-8 with TRBJ2-1, with TRBD2 identical over 9 bases. The CDR3 runs to 17 residues. The trim removed 2 bases at V and 1 base at J, leaving 6 bases unmatched. Germline CDR1 SGHVS, CDR2 FQNEAQ. The CDR3 DNA sequence: TGTGCCAGCAGCTTAATAGTAGCGGGAGTTTCCTACAATGAGCAGTTCTTC. Its protein is CASSLIVAGVSYNEQFF.

The CDR3: CASTGAGEGYEQYF. The CDR3, as DNA: TGTGCCAGCACCGGAGCGGGAGAGGGCTACGAGCAGTACTTC. The chain combines TRBV6-5 with TRBJ2-7, with TRBD2 matching 8 bases. The germline V gene encodes CDR1 MNHEY and CDR2 SVGAGI. This CDR3 spans 14 amino acids. V shed 7 bases and J 3 bases; nucleotides not matched to a gene: 8.

The CDR3 here is CASSSGHLANTGELFF. CDR3 DNA: TGTGCCAGCAGCTCGGGACACCTTGCGAACACCGGGGAGCTGTTTTTT. This chain uses TRBV6-6 with TRBJ2-2; D might be TRBD1 (6 bases). The germline CDR1 and CDR2 sequences are MNHNY and SVGAGI (reference sequence). This CDR3 is built from 16 residues. The V end lost 6 bases, the J end lost 0 bases, and 14 bases lay between the germline ends.

This chain joins TRBV12-3 or TRBV12-4 and TRBJ1-1; the D gene is possibly TRBD1 (5 bases). The CDR3 has 12 residues. V was cut by 5 bases and J by 5 bases, with 9 bases left in between. The CDR3 DNA reads TGTGCCAGCAGTCCTCAGGGTACTGAAGCTTTCTTT. Protein product: CASSPQGTEAFF.

This clone showed up just a few times. The chain recombines TRBV18 with TRBJ1-2; D not certain. CDR1 and CDR2 (germline): KGHSH, LQKENI. The CDR3 sequence is 15 residues long. Trimming pared 2 bases from V and 0 bases from J, leaving 10 bases between. The CDR3 DNA reads as TGTGCCAGCTCACCAACGGCGGGAGCTAACTATGGCTACACCTTC. It specifies CASSPTAGANYGYTF. Complete variable domain (other parts from reference TRBV18 and TRBJ1-2): NAGVMQNPRHLVRRRGQEARLRCSPMKGHSHVYWYRQLPEEGLKFMVYLQKENIIDESGMPKERFSAEFPKEGPSILRIQQVVRGDSAAYFCASSPTAGANYGYTFGSGTRLTVV.

The chain combines TRBV15 with TRBJ2-7; 7 nucleotides line up with TRBD1. Losses at the gene ends were 0 bases for V and 9 bases for J; bases not matched to a gene: 5. The CDR3 runs 13 residues. Germline assignment: CDR1 LNHNV and CDR2 YYDKDF (reference sequence). The chain's CDR3 is CATSRDDREGQYF. The CDR3 region has the DNA TGTGCCACCAGCAGAGATGACAGGGAAGGGCAGTACTTC. The full variable domain, completed using reference TRBV15 and TRBJ2-7, is DAMVIQNPRYQVTQFGKPVTLSCSQTLNHNVMYWYQQKSSQAPKLLFHYYDKDFNNEADTPDNFQSRRPNTSFCFLDIRSPGLGDTAMYLCATSRDDREGQYFGPGTRLTVT.

CDR3 protein: CASNIRDTNQPQHF. The DNA for the CDR3 is TGTGCCAGTAATATCCGGGACACCAATCAGCCCCAGCATTTT. The genes are TRBV19 and TRBJ1-5; D is perhaps TRBD1 (6 bases). Trimming left V 7 bases short and J 3 bases short, with 13 bases between. The germline V gene has CDR1 LNHDA and CDR2 SQIVND (reference sequence). CDR3 size: 14 residues.

This chain connects TRBV3-1 (or the pseudogene TRBV3-2) to TRBJ2-2, with D possibly being TRBD2 (5 bases). The germline V gene encodes CDR1 LGHDT and CDR2 YNNKEL (reference sequence). This CDR3 has 14 amino acids. V lost 8 bases and J 0 bases, leaving 10 bases between the germline ends. CDR3 amino acids: CASGGQSNTGELFF. Written as DNA, the CDR3 is TGTGCCAGCGGCGGGCAGTCGAACACCGGGGAGCTGTTTTTT.

V is TRBV24-1 and J is TRBJ2-5; TRBD2 agrees at 12 bases. The CDR3 runs 13 residues. Germline trimming cut 10 bases from V and 4 bases from J; bases unmatched to any gene: 3. Germline CDR1 reads KGHDR; CDR2 reads SFDVKD. CDR3 sequence reads: CATQLAGGETQYF. For the CDR3, the DNA is TGTGCCACGCAACTAGCGGGAGGAGAGACCCAGTACTTC.

V and J are TRBV6-2 or TRBV6-3 and TRBJ2-3, with TRBD2 matching over 13 bases. CDR1 is MNHEY, CDR2 SVGEGT, per germline. J gave up 3 bases and V 4 bases, and 4 bases lay outside the gene matches. The CDR3 extends over 16 amino acids. CDR3 sequence reads: CASSWTSGSRTDTQYF. CDR3 in DNA: TGTGCCAGCAGTTGGACTAGCGGGAGTAGGACAGATACGCAGTATTTT.

CDR3 amino acids: CSASRASGRGEQFF. For the CDR3, the DNA is TGCAGTGCTAGTAGGGCTAGCGGGAGGGGTGAGCAGTTCTTC. The chain carries TRBV20-1 and TRBJ2-1, with 12 bases fitting TRBD2. The CDR3 has 14 residues. Germline V gives CDR1 DFQATT, CDR2 SNEGSKA (reference sequence). V shed 3 bases, J shed 9 bases, and the junction held 6 bases outside the gene matches.

The genes are TRBV18 and TRBJ1-2, with TRBD1 matching 7 bases. Germline values: CDR1 KGHSH, CDR2 LQKENI. The junction had 5 bases not matched to a gene; V was cut back by 3 bases and J by 7 bases. The CDR3 length is 13 residues. The CDR3 bases are TGTGCCAGCTCACCCGACAGGGTAGGTGGCTACACCTTC. Its protein is CASSPDRVGGYTF. The full variable domain, with the rest looked up from reference TRBV18 and TRBJ1-2, is NAGVMQNPRHLVRRRGQEARLRCSPMKGHSHVYWYRQLPEEGLKFMVYLQKENIIDESGMPKERFSAEFPKEGPSILRIQQVVRGDSAAYFCASSPDRVGGYTFGSGTRLTVV.

The chain joins TRBV7-2 to TRBJ2-3, with 9 nucleotides matching TRBD1. Germline V CDR1 and CDR2: SGHTA, FQGNSA. The CDR3 contains 12 residues. V shed 5 bases, J shed 15 bases, and the junction held 9 bases outside the gene matches. The CDR3 bases are TGTGCCAGCAGCCAATTCCGGGACAGGGTTTATTTT. It codes for CASSQFRDRVYF. The full variable domain, in which reference TRBV7-2 and TRBJ2-3 provide the parts outside the CDR3, is GAGVSQSPSNKVTEKGKDVELRCDPISGHTALYWYRQSLGQGLEFLIYFQGNSAPDKSGLPSDRFSAERTGGSVSTLTIQRTQQEDSAVYLCASSQFRDRVYFGPGTRLTVL.

The chain is built from TRBV15 and TRBJ2-3; D remains unclear. This CDR3 spans 14 amino acids. CDR1 and CDR2 from the germline V gene are LNHNV and YYDKDF (reference sequence). Between the trimmed V and J ends, which lost 0 bases and 3 bases, there was a span of 7 bases. CDR3 loop: CATSRDLATDTQYF. CDR3 nucleotide sequence: TGTGCCACCAGCAGAGATTTGGCAACAGATACGCAGTATTTT.

The V call is TRBV27, the J call TRBJ1-2; no clear D gene. The ends were cut back, 6 bases at V and 4 bases at J, with 18 bases in the middle. Germline V lookup: CDR1 MNHEY, CDR2 SMNVEV (reference sequence). The CDR3 extends over 15 amino acids. The CDR3 spells CASSSVMERGYGYTF. In DNA form, the CDR3 reads TGTGCCAGCAGCAGCGTTATGGAGAGAGGCTATGGCTACACCTTC.

The chain joins TRBV7-8 to TRBJ2-7; TRBD2 is a possible D gene (5 bases). Deletions cut 1 base from V and 2 bases from J, with 12 bases between. The length of the CDR3 is 15 residues. Germline CDR1 is SGHVS and CDR2 is FQNEAQ. The CDR3 sequence: CASSLGGAAAYEQYF. The CDR3 coding sequence is TGTGCCAGCAGCTTAGGAGGAGCGGCAGCCTACGAGCAGTACTTC.

For the CDR3, the DNA is TGTGCCAGCAGTCGCGGCCCGGGGGAGACCCAGTACTTC. Protein sequence: CASSRGPGETQYF. The chain uses TRBV7-9 and TRBJ2-5; D might be TRBD2 (5 bases). Per the germline V gene, CDR1 is SEHNR and CDR2 is FQNEAQ (reference sequence). The CDR3 runs to 13 residues. The V and J ends lost 6 bases and 5 bases respectively, with 13 bases between them.

This chain links TRBV5-1 with TRBJ2-3; 11 nucleotides align to TRBD2. Germline trimming cut 4 bases from V and 4 bases from J; bases unmatched to any gene: 5. The CDR3 consists of 15 residues. Germline assignment: CDR1 SGHRS and CDR2 YFSETQ. Here the CDR3 reads CASSPISGRADTQYF. The CDR3 DNA reads TGCGCCAGCAGCCCAATTAGCGGGAGGGCAGATACGCAGTATTTT.

This clone is a singleton in its sample. V and J are TRBV15 and TRBJ1-1; a weak D match, TRBD1 (5 bases). The CDR3 extends over 12 amino acids. V shed 5 bases and J shed 8 bases, with 12 bases lying between them. Germline assignment: CDR1 LNHNV and CDR2 YYDKDF (reference sequence). The CDR3 nucleotides read TGTGCCACCAGCGAGACGACAGCAGAAGCTTTCTTT. Protein: CATSETTAEAFF.

This chain uses TRBV13 with TRBJ2-2; 9 bases line up with TRBD2. Germline V gene lookup returns CDR1 PRHDT and CDR2 FYEKMQ (reference sequence). CDR3 length: 17 residues. V shed 1 base, J shed 5 bases, and the junction held 8 bases outside the gene matches. CDR3 sequence reads: CASSLDQREVRTGELFF. Written as DNA, the CDR3 is TGTGCCAGCAGCTTAGACCAGCGGGAGGTCCGAACCGGGGAGCTGTTTTTT.

This sequence joins TRBV2 and TRBJ2-5; D may be TRBD2 (6 bases). V lost 7 bases and J lost 2, with 11 bases in between. The CDR3 contains 13 residues. CDR1 and CDR2 from the germline V gene are SNHLY and FYNNEI. The CDR3 DNA reads TGTGCCAGCAAAAAGGGACTGCAAGAGACCCAGTACTTC. Amino acid sequence: CASKKGLQETQYF. The whole variable domain, filled in from reference TRBV2 and TRBJ2-5, reads EPEVTQTPSHQVTQMGQEVILRCVPISNHLYFYWYRQILGQKVEFLVSFYNNEISEKSEIFDDQFSVERPDGSNFTLKIRSTKLEDSAMYFCASKKGLQETQYFGPGTRLLVL.

This clone was detected only once. The gene calls are TRBV5-4 and TRBJ2-1; 7 nucleotides line up with TRBD1. CDR3 size: 15 residues. Germline V CDR1 and CDR2: SGHNT, YYREEE (reference sequence). Trimming at V came to 3 bases and at J to 3 bases, leaving 6 bases not matched to a gene. The CDR3 is CASSSEGGFYNEQFF. The DNA of the CDR3 is TGTGCCAGCAGCTCGGAAGGGGGCTTCTACAATGAGCAGTTCTTC.

The CDR3 reads CASSLTGSSTEKLFF. CDR3 bases: TGTGCCAGCAGCCTTACCGGGTCCTCAACGGAGAAACTGTTTTTT. V gene TRBV7-2 combines with J gene TRBJ1-4, with D uncertain. Germline assignment: CDR1 SGHTA and CDR2 FQGNSA. Trimming cost V 5 bases and J 11 bases, with 21 bases left between them. This CDR3 has 15 residues.

The V gene is TRBV3-1 (or the pseudogene TRBV3-2), the J gene TRBJ1-1; the D is unclear. The ends were cut back, 2 bases at V and 7 bases at J, with 8 bases in the middle. From germline, CDR1 is LGHDT and CDR2 YNNKEL (reference sequence). CDR3 length equals 12 residues. CDR3 DNA sequence: TGTGCCAGCAGCCAAATCCGAGGTGAAGCTTTCTTT. Residues: CASSQIRGEAFF.

The chain employs TRBV6-5 and TRBJ2-5; D unresolved. The V end lost 6 bases, the J end lost 0 bases, and 5 bases lay between the germline ends. The germline V gene encodes CDR1 MNHEY and CDR2 SVGAGI. This CDR3 spans 12 amino acids. CDR3 protein: CASSRDQETQYF. The CDR3 DNA follows: TGTGCCAGCAGCCGAGACCAAGAGACCCAGTACTTC.

The chain recombines TRBV19 with TRBJ1-6; TRBD1 aligns across 10 bases. Germline V lookup: CDR1 LNHDA, CDR2 SQIVND (reference sequence). Losses at the gene ends were 5 bases for V and 9 bases for J; bases not matched to a gene: 7. The CDR3 contains 15 residues. CDR3 protein: CASSAPDRGRSPLHF. CDR3 coding DNA: TGTGCCAGTAGTGCGCCCGACAGGGGGCGTTCACCCCTCCACTTT.

The gene calls are TRBV15 and TRBJ2-6, with D possibly being TRBD1 (6 bases). Germline V lookup: CDR1 LNHNV, CDR2 YYDKDF (reference sequence). The V end lost 1 base, the J end lost 1 base, and 17 bases lay between the germline ends. The CDR3 length is 19 residues. The CDR3 loop is CATSRVAGAFISGANVLTF. For the CDR3, the DNA is TGTGCCACCAGCAGAGTGGCAGGGGCCTTCATATCTGGGGCCAACGTCCTGACTTTC.

The chain has TRBV6-5 and TRBJ2-7, with 7 bases lining up with TRBD1. The junction had 11 bases not matched to a gene; V was cut back by 4 bases and J by 5 bases. The germline V gene encodes CDR1 MNHEY and CDR2 SVGAGI. This CDR3 has 15 residues. The CDR3 DNA sequence: TGTGCCAGCAGTTTTACGCCTGACAGGGCCGACGAGCAGTACTTC. Amino acid sequence: CASSFTPDRADEQYF.

The CDR3 DNA reads TGTGCCAGCAGCTACATAAGCACAGATACGCAGTATTTT. It codes for CASSYISTDTQYF. The rearrangement uses TRBV7-9 and TRBJ2-3; D is unresolved. Germline CDR1 and CDR2: SEHNR and FQNEAQ (reference sequence). The V and J ends lost 4 bases and 0 bases respectively, with 5 bases between them. The CDR3 has 13 amino acids.

V and J are TRBV10-2 and TRBJ1-3, with TRBD1 matching over 7 bases. The junction had 6 bases not matched to a gene; V was cut back by 6 bases and J by 4 bases. Germline CDR1 reads WSHSY; CDR2 reads SAAADI. This CDR3 spans 14 amino acids. Here the CDR3 DNA reads TGCGCCAGCAGGGCGGGGACAGAGGGAAACACCATATATTTT. It specifies CASRAGTEGNTIYF.

This rearrangement joins TRBV27 to TRBJ2-5, with 12 bases fitting TRBD2. Germline CDR1 is MNHEY and CDR2 is SMNVEV (reference sequence). The trim removed 6 bases at V and 5 bases at J, leaving 4 bases unmatched. The CDR3 consists of 14 residues. DNA for the CDR3: TGTGCCAGCAGGGGACTAGCGGGCACGGAGACCCAGTACTTC. Its translation is CASRGLAGTETQYF.